This T cell receptor beta chain stems from a study of T cells expressing NK-cell markers. Germline V CDR1 and CDR2: LNHDA, SQIVND (reference sequence). This CDR3 region has 15 residues. TCRdb reanalyzed the 5' RACE reads, giving one entry per CDR3 protein sequence and no DNA. Listed are 130,000 to 150,000 distinct CDR3 sequences; 10% to 15% falls within the top ten. Sequencing was performed on blood T cells: a sorted CD56 or NKG2C T cell subset, CD4+ or CD8+ T cells, or bulk PBMC T cells (not recorded which). V usage is TRBV19 and J usage is TRBJ2-1; TCRdb proposes TRBD2, but this gene call is untestable without DNA. The receptor was isolated from a man aged 18 to 30 in good health. The CDR3 loop is CAIAEGLAGVNEQFF.